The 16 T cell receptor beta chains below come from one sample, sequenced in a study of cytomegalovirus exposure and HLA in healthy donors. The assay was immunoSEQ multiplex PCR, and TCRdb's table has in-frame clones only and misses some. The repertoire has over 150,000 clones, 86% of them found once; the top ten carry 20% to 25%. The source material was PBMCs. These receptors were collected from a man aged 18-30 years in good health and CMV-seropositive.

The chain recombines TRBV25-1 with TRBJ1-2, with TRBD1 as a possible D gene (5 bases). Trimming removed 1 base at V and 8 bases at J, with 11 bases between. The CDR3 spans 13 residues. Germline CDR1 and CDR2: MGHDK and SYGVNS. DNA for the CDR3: TGTGCCAGCAGTGAATCAGGGTCGAGGGGCTACACCTTC. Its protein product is CASSESGSRGYTF.

The CDR3 DNA reads as TGCGCCAGCATGCGGGGTGGGGAGACCCAGTACTTC. Residues: CASMRGGETQYF. The rearrangement links TRBV5-1 to TRBJ2-5; perhaps TRBD2 as D (6 bases). Trimming removed 6 bases from V and 5 bases from J, with 11 bases in between. This CDR3 region has 12 residues. The germline gives CDR1 SGHRS, CDR2 YFSETQ. Drawing the rest from reference TRBV5-1 and TRBJ2-5, the complete variable domain is KAGVTQTPRYLIKTRGQQVTLSCSPISGHRSVSWYQQTPGQGLQFLFEYFSETQRNKGNFPGRFSGRQFSNSRSEMNVSTLELGDSALYLCASMRGGETQYFGPGTRLLVL.

DNA for the CDR3: TGTGCCAGCAGCCGACGACCGGGACAGGGGTCCTACGAGCAGTACTTC. Its protein product is CASSRRPGQGSYEQYF. The chain employs TRBV7-2 and TRBJ2-7, with 10 nucleotides matching TRBD1. The V and J ends lost 5 bases and 1 base, in that order; junction bases with no gene match: 8. This CDR3 is 16 amino acids long. Germline CDR1 is SGHTA and CDR2 is FQGNSA.

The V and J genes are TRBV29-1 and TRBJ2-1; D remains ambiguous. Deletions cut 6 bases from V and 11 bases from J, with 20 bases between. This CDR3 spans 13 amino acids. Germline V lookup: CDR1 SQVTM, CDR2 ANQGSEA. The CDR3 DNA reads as TGCAGCGTCGAACCCCCTAACCAGGATCAGCAGTTCTTC. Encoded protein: CSVEPPNQDQQFF.

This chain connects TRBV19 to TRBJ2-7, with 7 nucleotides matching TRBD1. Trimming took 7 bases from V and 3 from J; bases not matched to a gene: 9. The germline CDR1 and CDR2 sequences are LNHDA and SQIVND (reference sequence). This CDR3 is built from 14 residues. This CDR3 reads CASTPTGRGYEQYF. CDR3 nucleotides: TGTGCCAGTACCCCGACAGGGCGCGGCTACGAGCAGTACTTC.

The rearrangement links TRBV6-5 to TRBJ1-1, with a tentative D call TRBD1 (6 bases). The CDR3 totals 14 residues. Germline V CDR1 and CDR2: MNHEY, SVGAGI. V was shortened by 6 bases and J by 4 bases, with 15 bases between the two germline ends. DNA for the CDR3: TGTGCCAGCAGCCAGATTCAGGGGAGCACTGAAGCTTTCTTT. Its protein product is CASSQIQGSTEAFF.

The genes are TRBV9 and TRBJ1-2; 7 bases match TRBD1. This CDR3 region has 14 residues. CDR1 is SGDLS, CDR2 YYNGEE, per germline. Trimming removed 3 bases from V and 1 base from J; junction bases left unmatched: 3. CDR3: CASSARDSNYGYTF. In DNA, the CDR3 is TGTGCCAGCAGCGCGAGGGACAGTAACTATGGCTACACCTTC.

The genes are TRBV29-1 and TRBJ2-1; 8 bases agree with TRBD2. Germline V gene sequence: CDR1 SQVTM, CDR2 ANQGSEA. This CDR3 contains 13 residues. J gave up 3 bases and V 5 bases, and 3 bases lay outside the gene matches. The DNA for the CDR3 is TGCAGCGTTACGGGGACTAGCTACAATGAGCAGTTCTTC. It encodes CSVTGTSYNEQFF.

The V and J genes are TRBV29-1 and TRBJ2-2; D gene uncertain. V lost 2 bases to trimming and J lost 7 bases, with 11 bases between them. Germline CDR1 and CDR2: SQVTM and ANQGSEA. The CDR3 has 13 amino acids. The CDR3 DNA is TGCAGCGTTGAACTCGATGGAGTCGGGGAGCTGTTTTTT. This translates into CSVELDGVGELFF.

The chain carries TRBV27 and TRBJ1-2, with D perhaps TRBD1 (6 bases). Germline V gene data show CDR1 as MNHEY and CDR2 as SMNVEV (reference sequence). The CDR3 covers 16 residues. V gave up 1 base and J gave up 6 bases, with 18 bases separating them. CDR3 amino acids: CASSLLGTGTKNGYTF. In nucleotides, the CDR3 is TGTGCCAGCAGTTTATTAGGGACCGGGACAAAAAATGGCTACACCTTC.

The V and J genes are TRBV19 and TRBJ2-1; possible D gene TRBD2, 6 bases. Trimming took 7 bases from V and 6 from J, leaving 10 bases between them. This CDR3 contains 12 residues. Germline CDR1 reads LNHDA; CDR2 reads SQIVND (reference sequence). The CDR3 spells CASNVGSNEQFF. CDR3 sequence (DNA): TGTGCCAGTAACGTCGGGAGCAATGAGCAGTTCTTC.

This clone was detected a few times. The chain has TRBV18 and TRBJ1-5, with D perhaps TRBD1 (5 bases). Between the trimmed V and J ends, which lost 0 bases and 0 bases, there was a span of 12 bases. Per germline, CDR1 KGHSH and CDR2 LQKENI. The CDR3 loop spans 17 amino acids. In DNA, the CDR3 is TGTGCCAGCTCACCACCGGGGCAGGTCGATAGCAATCAGCCCCAGCATTTT. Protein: CASSPPGQVDSNQPQHF.

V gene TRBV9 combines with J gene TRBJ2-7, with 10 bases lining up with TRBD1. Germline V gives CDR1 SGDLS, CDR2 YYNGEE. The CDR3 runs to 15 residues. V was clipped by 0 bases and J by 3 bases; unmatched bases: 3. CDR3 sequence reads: CASSVGQGAFYEQYF. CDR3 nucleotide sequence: TGTGCCAGCAGCGTAGGACAGGGGGCGTTCTACGAGCAGTACTTC.

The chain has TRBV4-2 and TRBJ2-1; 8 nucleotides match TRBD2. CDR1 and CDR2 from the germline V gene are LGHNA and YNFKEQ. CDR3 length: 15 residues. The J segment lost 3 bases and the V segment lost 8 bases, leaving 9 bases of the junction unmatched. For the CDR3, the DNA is TGTGCCAGCTCCGGGGAGCGGGGGTACTACAATGAGCAGTTCTTC. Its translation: CASSGERGYYNEQFF.

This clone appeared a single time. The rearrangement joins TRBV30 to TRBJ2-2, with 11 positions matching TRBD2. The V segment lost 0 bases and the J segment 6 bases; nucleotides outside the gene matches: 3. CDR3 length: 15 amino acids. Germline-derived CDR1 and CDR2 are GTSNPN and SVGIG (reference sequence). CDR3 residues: CAWSVLAGEPGELFF. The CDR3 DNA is TGTGCCTGGAGTGTACTAGCGGGAGAACCCGGGGAGCTGTTTTTT.

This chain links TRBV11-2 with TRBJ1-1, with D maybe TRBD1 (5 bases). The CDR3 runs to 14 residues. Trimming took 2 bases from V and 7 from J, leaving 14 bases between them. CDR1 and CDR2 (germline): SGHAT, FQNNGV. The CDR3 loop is CASSLSPGRSEAFF. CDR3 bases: TGTGCCAGCAGCTTATCTCCAGGGCGGAGTGAAGCTTTCTTT.